These T cell receptor beta chains were read from a single sample in a study of identical twins. Each CDR3 protein gets one entry after TCRdb re-called the 5' RACE reads with MiXCR. The sample has 310,000 or so distinct CDR3 sequences; about 8% are singletons. In addition, the sample was reused for a study of yellow fever vaccine responses in identical twins.

Sequenced input: memory (CD45RO+) T cells sorted from blood. The source of these receptors is a woman between 18 and 29 years old in good health. The CDR3 runs from the conserved cysteine through the conserved F or W. A D gene is named only where the DNA matches it firmly. A row's size may be missing; if present it is once, few, many or a size class.

d_call	v_call	j_call	clone_size	cdr3_nt	cdr3_aa
-	TRBV12-3/TRBV12-4	TRBJ1-1	many	TGTGCCAGCAGTTTCTCTCTTAGGAAGACCATGAACACTGAAGCTTTCTTT	CASSFSLRKTMNTEAFF
-	TRBV5-1	TRBJ2-2	many	TGCGCCAGCAGCGCCGGACTCAGGGAGCTGTTTTTT	CASSAGLRELFF
-	TRBV2	TRBJ2-1	-	TGTGCCAGCGGGAGCCATAATGAGCAGTTCTTC	CASGSHNEQFF
-	TRBV4-1	TRBJ1-2	many	TGCGCCAGCAGCTCACTAACCGTTAACAGCCACGTCTATGGCTACACCTTC	CASSSLTVNSHVYGYTF
-	TRBV6-5	TRBJ1-5	few	TGTGCCAGCAGTTTTCAGCCTAGCAATCAGCCCCAGCATTTT	CASSFQPSNQPQHF
-	TRBV3-1	TRBJ2-7	-	TGTGCCAGCAGCCAGCTAATTGGCGAGCAGTACTTC	CASSQLIGEQYF
TRBD1	TRBV2	TRBJ1-2	few	TGTGCCAGCAGTACCTTACCGACAGGGTATAACTATGGCTACACCTTC	CASSTLPTGYNYGYTF
TRBD2	TRBV10-3	TRBJ2-1	many	TGTGCCATCAGTCCCAGCGGGGCCTCCTACAATGAGCAGTTCTTC	CAISPSGASYNEQFF
TRBD2	TRBV2	TRBJ2-3	few	TGTGCCAGCATTGTGGAGCGGGGGCCCACAGATACGCAGTATTTT	CASIVERGPTDTQYF
TRBD2	TRBV6-5	TRBJ2-6	many	TGTGCCAGCAGTAACCCTAGCGGGAGTCTCTCTGGGGCCAACGTCCTGACTTTC	CASSNPSGSLSGANVLTF
-	TRBV20-1	TRBJ2-5	-	TGCAGTGCTTGGGACGCTGGGAAGGTGGAGACCCAGTACTTC	CSAWDAGKVETQYF
-	TRBV7-9	TRBJ2-1	many	TGTGCCAGCAGCTTATTAGTACAGAGCTCCTACAATGAGCAGTTCTTC	CASSLLVQSSYNEQFF
-	TRBV4-1	TRBJ2-5	few	TGCGCCAGCAGCCAAGCCGACATACTACCTCGGGAGACCCAGTACTTC	CASSQADILPRETQYF
-	TRBV6-4	TRBJ1-6	-	TGTGCCAGCAGTGACTCGACGGGGAGAAATTCACCCCTCCACTTT	CASSDSTGRNSPLHF
-	TRBV7-3	TRBJ2-2	few	TGTGCCAGCAGACCAGCGAACGGGGAGCTGTTTTTT	CASRPANGELFF
TRBD1	TRBV14	TRBJ2-3	-	TGTGCCAGCAGCCGCCTCCTGGGACAGACAAACGATACGCAGTATTTT	CASSRLLGQTNDTQYF
TRBD2	TRBV29-1	TRBJ2-1	few	TGCAGCGGACGCGATAGCGGGGGAGGGAATGAGCAGTTCTTC	CSGRDSGGGNEQFF
-	TRBV9	TRBJ1-1	few	TGTGCCAGCAGCCCCCATCGGACTGAAGCTTTCTTT	CASSPHRTEAFF
-	TRBV2	TRBJ2-3	-	TGTGCCAGCAGTGGACTAGGAACAGCAGATACGCAGTATTTT	CASSGLGTADTQYF
-	TRBV2	TRBJ1-5	-	TGTGCCAGCAGTGAAGGGGGCGGTGGGAATCAGCCCCAGCATTTT	CASSEGGGGNQPQHF
-	TRBV7-2	TRBJ2-1	many	TGTGCCAGCAGCTTAGGCGTTCCATTCTCAAATGAGCAGTTCTTC	CASSLGVPFSNEQFF
TRBD1	TRBV5-4	TRBJ1-1	few	TGTGCCAGCAGCTTGTCCGCAGGGGGGGACACTGAAGCTTTCTTT	CASSLSAGGDTEAFF
-	TRBV20-1	TRBJ1-1	many	TGCAGTGCTCAAGGAAGACCTGGGGCTGAAGCTTTCTTT	CSAQGRPGAEAFF
-	TRBV3-1	TRBJ2-3	many	TGTGCCAGCAGACCTACGGGGGGCTGGACAGATACGCAGTATTTT	CASRPTGGWTDTQYF
-	TRBV4-1	TRBJ1-1	few	TGCGCCAGCAGCCTCTCGGCAGGGGTGGGCACTGAAGCTTTCTTT	CASSLSAGVGTEAFF
-	TRBV7-8	TRBJ2-7	-	TGTGCCAGCAGCTTAGCGAGCGGAAACTCACCCTACGAGCAGTACTTC	CASSLASGNSPYEQYF
TRBD2	TRBV14	TRBJ2-3	-	TGTGCCAGCAGCCAAGGACTAGCGGGAACTACAGATACGCAGTATTTT	CASSQGLAGTTDTQYF
-	TRBV15	TRBJ1-1	many	TGTGCCACCAGCTATCGGCCCCCCACAGGGACCAACACTGAAGCTTTCTTT	CATSYRPPTGTNTEAFF
-	TRBV6-2/TRBV6-3	TRBJ2-3	once	TGTGCCACCGAGACGGGGGTCACAGATACGCAGTATTTT	CATETGVTDTQYF
-	TRBV4-1	TRBJ2-1	few	TGCGCCAGCAGCCAAGACCCGCCCGCCGGGAGCAACAATGAGCAGTTCTTC	CASSQDPPAGSNNEQFF
TRBD1	TRBV20-1	TRBJ2-5	-	TGCAGTGCTGGTGACAGGGGGAAAGAGACCCAGTACTTC	CSAGDRGKETQYF
-	TRBV5-6	TRBJ2-1	many	TGTGCCAGCAGCTTATTGGGAGGAGAGTCCTACAATGAGCAGTTCTTC	CASSLLGGESYNEQFF
-	TRBV29-1	TRBJ1-1	few	TGCAGCGTAGCAAGGGCCCAAACAGAAGCTTTCTTT	CSVARAQTEAFF